The rows below give T cell receptor beta chains drawn from one sample of a study of T cell changes during pregnancy in multiple sclerosis. This table comes from immunoSEQ multiplex PCR, and its TCRdb copy is limited to in-frame clones, with some not included. The sample lists around 56,000 clones; around 93% were seen once. The sample here was CD4+ T cells from peripheral blood mononuclear cells, taken in the first trimester of pregnancy. The receptors derive from a female donor with multiple sclerosis, enrolled in a pregnancy study. Each CDR3 is given without its conserved first and last residue. The order of the fields is CDR3 protein, V gene, clone size, J gene. For some rows the clone size is stated as once, few or many, or as a class when expanded; others skip it.

cdr3_aa: ASSFRDSSVNEQF; v_call: TRBV5-1; clone_size: NA; j_call: TRBJ2-1
cdr3_aa: ASSSGQQSSYEQY; v_call: TRBV7-8; clone_size: NA; j_call: TRBJ2-7
cdr3_aa: ASTRGVGTDTQY; v_call: TRBV6-1; clone_size: once; j_call: TRBJ2-3
cdr3_aa: ASSFQGRNGYT; v_call: TRBV27; clone_size: NA; j_call: TRBJ1-2
cdr3_aa: ASSSRQRGKGTEAF; v_call: TRBV7-2; clone_size: NA; j_call: TRBJ1-1
cdr3_aa: ASSPLGGRSTDTQY; v_call: TRBV4-1; clone_size: NA; j_call: TRBJ2-3
cdr3_aa: ASSQGISGGPSYETQY; v_call: TRBV4-3; clone_size: NA; j_call: TRBJ2-5
cdr3_aa: SDQTSRKAF; v_call: TRBV29-1; clone_size: NA; j_call: TRBJ1-1
cdr3_aa: ASSTSDRGPYNEQF; v_call: TRBV7-3; clone_size: NA; j_call: TRBJ2-1
cdr3_aa: ASSVGPGGSYNEQF; v_call: TRBV9; clone_size: NA; j_call: TRBJ2-1
cdr3_aa: ASSQQPGQGVFEAF; v_call: TRBV5-5; clone_size: NA; j_call: TRBJ1-1
cdr3_aa: SAPRTSGGAFSSYNEQF; v_call: TRBV29-1; clone_size: NA; j_call: TRBJ2-1
cdr3_aa: ASTPRGRNTEAF; v_call: TRBV6-5; clone_size: NA; j_call: TRBJ1-1
cdr3_aa: ASSSTGAGANVLT; v_call: TRBV5-1; clone_size: NA; j_call: TRBJ2-6
cdr3_aa: ASSLGGGHT; v_call: TRBV7-8; clone_size: NA; j_call: TRBJ1-2
cdr3_aa: ASSRTPGVDTEAF; v_call: TRBV4-3; clone_size: NA; j_call: TRBJ1-1
cdr3_aa: ASSVSPVNTEAF; v_call: TRBV11-3; clone_size: NA; j_call: TRBJ1-1
cdr3_aa: ASKGTRINEQY; v_call: TRBV5-6; clone_size: NA; j_call: TRBJ2-7
cdr3_aa: ASSLGQVMNTEAF; v_call: TRBV7-2; clone_size: NA; j_call: TRBJ1-1
cdr3_aa: ASSLVGGADTQY; v_call: TRBV7-3; clone_size: once; j_call: TRBJ2-3
cdr3_aa: ASSPPTLETQY; v_call: TRBV18; clone_size: NA; j_call: TRBJ2-5